This note documents a single T cell receptor (beta chain) sequence. Its antigen is undetermined. TCRdb keeps only in-frame clones here, not all; method: immunoSEQ multiplex PCR. The data show roughly 600,000 clones, about 98% seen once. This sample is part of a study of shared clonotypes between healthy human individuals. Germline CDR1 is SSHAT and CDR2 is FNYEAQ (reference sequence). With 5 bases removed from V and 9 bases from J, the gap between germline ends came to 22 bases. The CDR3 runs to 16 residues. Regarding the study as a whole: Clonotypes that were shared across a few donors made up 4% to 6% of naive CD4 clonotypes.

Naive CD8 cells lacked CD45RO and underwent positive selection for CCR7, leaving out terminally differentiated effector memory CD45RA+ cells. The sequencing input was naive CD8+ T cells sorted from blood. This clonotype originated in a man younger than 40 in good health. The chain carries TRBV7-7 and TRBJ2-2, with TRBD1 as a possible D gene (6 bases). The CDR3 loop reads CASSHRTGLEVWELFF. DNA for the CDR3: TGTGCCAGCAGCCACAGAACAGGGCTCGAAGTATGGGAGCTGTTTTTT.